The rows below give T cell receptor beta chains drawn from one sample of a study of OX40 agonist ivuxolimab in advanced cancers. Assay: immunoSEQ multiplex PCR; the TCRdb copy retains only in-frame clones and omits some. The table shows 55,000 or so clones, with about 90% occurring only once. Sequencing used CD4+ or CD8+ T cells sorted from blood, obtained in a trial of the OX40 agonist ivuxolimab. These receptors came from an adult with an advanced solid tumor such as melanoma, head and neck, liver or kidney cancer. CDR3s include the opening cysteine and the closing phenylalanine or tryptophan. D genes are given only for firm matches. Not every row has a clone size; where given, it reads once, few, many or a size class.

d_call | j_call | v_call | clone_size | cdr3_aa | cdr3_nt
. | TRBJ2-7 | TRBV7-2 | . | CASSLDSWLYEQYF | TGTGCCAGCAGCCTAGATTCGTGGCTCTACGAGCAGTACTTC
TRBD1 | TRBJ2-5 | TRBV5-1 | . | CASRLGGAEETQYF | TGCGCCAGCAGGCTAGGGGGCGCGGAAGAGACCCAGTACTTC
TRBD2 | TRBJ2-2 | TRBV6-1 | . | CASSEDGRGYTGELFF | TGTGCCAGCAGTGAAGATGGGAGGGGATACACCGGGGAGCTGTTTTTT
TRBD1 | TRBJ2-4 | TRBV7-2 | . | CASSLGTGRYIQYF | TGTGCCAGCAGCTTAGGGACAGGTCGGTACATTCAGTACTTC
TRBD2 | TRBJ2-5 | TRBV9 | . | CASSQTGGSLGTQYF | TGTGCCAGCAGCCAGACGGGGGGTAGCCTCGGGACCCAGTACTTC
. | TRBJ1-3 | TRBV11-2 | medium-sized | CASSLAAGSGNTIYF | TGTGCCAGCAGCTTAGCCGCGGGCTCTGGAAACACCATATATTTT
. | TRBJ1-2 | TRBV7-2 | . | CASSSHLGQAGNYGYTF | TGTGCCAGCAGCTCCCACCTCGGGCAGGCGGGGAACTATGGCTACACCTTC
. | TRBJ1-1 | TRBV7-8 | few | CASSLDGTLQVAEAFF | TGTGCCAGCAGCTTAGATGGTACCCTACAGGTAGCAGAGGCTTTCTTT
TRBD1 | TRBJ2-3 | TRBV11-3 | . | CASSLNTGTGLDTQYF | TGTGCCAGCAGCTTAAATACCGGGACAGGGTTGGATACGCAGTATTTT
TRBD2 | TRBJ2-3 | TRBV19 | . | CASSRLLLAGGNTDTQYF | TGTGCCAGTAGTAGGCTTCTGTTGGCGGGGGGGAACACAGATACGCAGTATTTT
TRBD1 | TRBJ2-1 | TRBV27 | . | CASSRLGGTNHNEQFF | TGTGCCAGCAGTCGCCTAGGGGGCACAAACCACAATGAGCAGTTCTTC
TRBD2 | TRBJ2-7 | TRBV7-7 | once | CASSPGTSGGQPKYF | TGTGCCAGCAGCCCCGGGACTAGCGGGGGACAGCCGAAGTACTTC
. | TRBJ2-3 | TRBV5-5 | . | CASSSPGTITDTQYF | TGTGCCAGCAGTTCCCCCGGGACGATCACAGATACGCAGTATTTT
TRBD2 | TRBJ2-1 | TRBV5-1 | few | CASSFSGMSNEQFF | TGCGCCAGCAGCTTTAGCGGGATGTCGAATGAGCAGTTCTTC
. | TRBJ1-2 | TRBV29-1 | . | CSALIILYGYTF | TGCAGCGCCCTGATAATACTCTATGGCTACACCTTC
. | TRBJ2-6 | TRBV19 | . | CASDPTGPGANVLTF | TGTGCCAGTGACCCCACAGGGCCTGGGGCCAACGTCCTGACTTTC
. | TRBJ1-1 | TRBV7-9 | . | CASSVGTPGTEAFF | TGTGCCAGCAGCGTGGGGACCCCGGGGACTGAAGCTTTCTTT